This record concerns one TCR beta chain sequence. The antigen is undetermined. This CDR3 has 11 amino acids. Germline V gene lookup returns CDR1 SEHNR and CDR2 FQNEAQ (reference sequence). Trimming took 2 bases from V and 5 from J, leaving 4 bases between them. The data derive from a study of CD8+ T cells in alopecia areata. After isolation, RNA underwent reverse transcription to generate cDNA as the sequencing template. Profiled with immunoSEQ multiplex PCR; TCRdb holds only in-frame clones, not every one. The sample has about 190,000 clones; less than 65% are singletons. Regarding the study as a whole: Scalp sequencing captures resident alphabeta T cells of normal skin too.

Stated treatment: oral pan-JAK inhibitor, 5-10 mg twice daily. The TCR was taken from a human donor with alopecia areata. Sequencing used CD4+ T cells sorted from blood, obtained at week 24, from a patient treated with tofacitinib. The J gene is TRBJ2-7, the V gene TRBV7-9; no definite D call. CDR3 residues: CASSLSHEQYF. CDR3 bases: TGTGCCAGCAGCTTATCCCACGAGCAGTACTTC.